This T cell receptor beta chain comes out of a study of early T cells in non-severe SARS-CoV-2 infection. This clonotype is judged medium-sized. Individual cDNA molecules carried attached unique molecular identifiers. From the 5' RACE reads, TCRdb called clonotypes with MiXCR, one entry per CDR3 protein. The sample contains about 27,000 distinct CDR3 sequences, just under 3% of which appear only once. This sequence was found in an adult who was a healthcare worker with PCR-confirmed SARS-CoV-2 infection or an uninfected control (not recorded which). The sample consisted of whole blood.

CDR3 region: CASSIAVGGSGQPQHF. The CDR3 DNA reads TGTGCCAGTAGTATAGCTGTAGGGGGCAGCGGGCAGCCCCAGCATTTT. This chain uses TRBV19 with TRBJ1-5; 7 nucleotides agree with TRBD1. The germline gives CDR1 LNHDA, CDR2 SQIVND (reference sequence). Trimming at V came to 1 base and at J to 7 bases, leaving 10 bases not matched to a gene. The CDR3 consists of 16 residues.